What follows describes a single T cell receptor (beta chain). Its specificity is not known. These data originate in a study of T cells after yellow fever vaccination. Study observations and caveats: From the bulk population, abundant clonotypes could contaminate and appear within FACS-sorted repertoires.

A process of 5'RACE template switching, which added a universal primer site and UMIs, was used to make TCR cDNA. TCRdb re-analysed the 5' RACE reads in MiXCR, keeping a single row per CDR3 protein. The profile covers 400,000 or so distinct CDR3 sequences, with 6.2% appearing a single time and approximately 16% taken by the ten largest. Trimming took off 6 bases at V and 3 bases at J, with 12 bases between the two ends. Germline CDR1 reads MDHEN; CDR2 reads SYDVKM. The CDR3 has 13 residues. This receptor was taken from a man aged 25 to 40 who received the YFV17D yellow fever vaccine. The rearrangement joins TRBV28 to TRBJ2-7; D uncertain. This specimen was PBMCs, taken 5 days after the yellow fever booster vaccination. CDR3 sequence reads: CASSLGRIYEQYF. The CDR3 region has the DNA TGTGCCAGCAGCCTAGGGCGGATCTACGAGCAGTACTTC.